This TCR beta chain was recorded in a study of cytomegalovirus exposure and HLA in healthy donors. Study-level background: Unique TCR beta sequences numbering some 120 million came from 150 million to 200 million T cells in an earlier analysis.

Study-wide results and limits: Prior analysis indicated that the majority of TCR beta V segments exhibited productivity approximately 87% or approximately 30% of the time. Immune exposure was documented only through CMV serostatus. A later analysis found common viral pathogens apparently linked to several of the most significant clusters.

On this clone itself: The antigen is undetermined.

Both 60 Vbeta primers and 13 Jbeta primers went into the PCR. Libraries were prepared by immunoSEQ multiplex PCR; TCRdb keeps only in-frame clonotypes and omits some of them. The sample comprises fewer than 150,000 clones, approximately 80% of which are singletons, and about 5% rests with the top ten. The sequence was collected from a man aged 45-65 years in good health and CMV-seropositive. Sequencing used PBMCs.

The CDR3 nucleotides read TGTGCCAGCAGTTCACCCGGGACTGCGGGCCCTAGTCGTGAGCAGTTCTTC. Its protein product is CASSSPGTAGPSREQFF. The chain combines TRBV28 with TRBJ2-1; D possibly corresponds to TRBD2 (6 bases). V was trimmed by 4 bases and J by 9 bases, leaving 25 bases between them. Germline V gives CDR1 MDHEN, CDR2 SYDVKM. The CDR3 runs 17 residues.